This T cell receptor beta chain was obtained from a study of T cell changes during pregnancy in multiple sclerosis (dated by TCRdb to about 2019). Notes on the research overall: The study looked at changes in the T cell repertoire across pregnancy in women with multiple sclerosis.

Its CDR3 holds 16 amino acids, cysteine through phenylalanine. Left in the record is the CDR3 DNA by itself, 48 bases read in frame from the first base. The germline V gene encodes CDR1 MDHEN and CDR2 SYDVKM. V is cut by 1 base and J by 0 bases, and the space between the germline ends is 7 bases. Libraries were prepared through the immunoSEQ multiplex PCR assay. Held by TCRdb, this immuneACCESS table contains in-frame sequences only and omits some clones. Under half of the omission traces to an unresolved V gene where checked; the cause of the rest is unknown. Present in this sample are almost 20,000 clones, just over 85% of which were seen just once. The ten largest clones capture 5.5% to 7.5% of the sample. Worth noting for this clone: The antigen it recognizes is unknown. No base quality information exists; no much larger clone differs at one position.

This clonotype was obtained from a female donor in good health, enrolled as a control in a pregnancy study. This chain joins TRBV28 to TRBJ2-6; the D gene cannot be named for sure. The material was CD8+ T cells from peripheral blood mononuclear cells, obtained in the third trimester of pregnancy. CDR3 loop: CASSLYGGSGANVLTF. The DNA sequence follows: TGTGCCAGCAGTTTATACGGCGGCTCTGGGGCCAACGTCCTGACTTTC.